Listed below are T cell receptor beta chains from one sample, sequenced in a study of spatial heterogeneity in lung cancer. Via MiXCR, TCRdb re-called the 5' RACE reads, giving one row per CDR3 protein. The profile covers 11,000 to 15,000 distinct CDR3 sequences, with roughly a tenth appearing a single time and about 27% taken by the ten largest. The material was PBMCs, obtained at surgery. These TCRs come from a male donor with early-stage non-small cell lung cancer. The CDR3 runs from the conserved cysteine through the conserved F or W. A D gene is named only where the DNA matches it firmly. Rows give clone size only sometimes, using once, few, many, or a class for an expanded clone.

d_gene: TRBD2
v_gene: TRBV6-5
abundance: .
len: 17
j_gene: TRBJ2-5
CDR3nt: TGTGCCAGCAGTTACTCGAAGGCCCCGGGACTAGAAGAGACCCAGTACTTC
CDR3aa: CASSYSKAPGLEETQYF

d_gene: .
v_gene: TRBV12-3/TRBV12-4
abundance: large
len: 14
j_gene: TRBJ2-1
CDR3nt: TGTGCCAGCCGGGACTCACAGCCTAACAATGAGCAGTTCTTC
CDR3aa: CASRDSQPNNEQFF

d_gene: TRBD2
v_gene: TRBV3-1
abundance: many
len: 14
j_gene: TRBJ2-7
CDR3nt: TGTGCCAGCAGCCTAGCGGGACTCTCCTACGAGCAGTACTTC
CDR3aa: CASSLAGLSYEQYF

d_gene: .
v_gene: TRBV6-1
abundance: many
len: 11
j_gene: TRBJ2-1
CDR3nt: TGTGCCAGCAGTGAATGGGAGGAGCAGTTCTTC
CDR3aa: CASSEWEEQFF

d_gene: .
v_gene: TRBV7-8
abundance: .
len: 15
j_gene: TRBJ2-3
CDR3nt: TGTGCCAGCAGCTTCCTGGAGTTGAGCACAGATACGCAGTATTTT
CDR3aa: CASSFLELSTDTQYF

d_gene: .
v_gene: TRBV27
abundance: .
len: 14
j_gene: TRBJ2-2
CDR3nt: TGTGCCAGCAGTTTAGTCGTGAACACCGGGGAGCTGTTTTTT
CDR3aa: CASSLVVNTGELFF

d_gene: .
v_gene: TRBV2
abundance: many
len: 12
j_gene: TRBJ2-7
CDR3nt: TGTGCCAGCAGTGAGGGTGGTTTGGAGCAGTACTTC
CDR3aa: CASSEGGLEQYF

d_gene: .
v_gene: TRBV7-8
abundance: many
len: 17
j_gene: TRBJ2-1
CDR3nt: TGTGCCAGCAGCCCCCGCTCGATGGGGAGCTCCTACAATGAGCAGTTCTTC
CDR3aa: CASSPRSMGSSYNEQFF

d_gene: .
v_gene: TRBV20-1
abundance: many
len: 16
j_gene: TRBJ2-1
CDR3nt: TGCAGTGCTAGAGATTCCGGTCGGAGCTCCTACAATGAGCAGTTCTTC
CDR3aa: CSARDSGRSSYNEQFF

d_gene: .
v_gene: TRBV5-1
abundance: many
len: 13
j_gene: TRBJ1-6
CDR3nt: TGCGCCAGCTCTCTCGAGGCGGATTCACCCCTCCACTTT
CDR3aa: CASSLEADSPLHF

d_gene: TRBD2
v_gene: TRBV7-7
abundance: medium-sized
len: 15
j_gene: TRBJ2-1
CDR3nt: TGTGCCAGCAGCCCGGGACTAGCGGGAAACAATGAGCAGTTCTTC
CDR3aa: CASSPGLAGNNEQFF

d_gene: .
v_gene: TRBV11-2
abundance: many
len: 14
j_gene: TRBJ1-2
CDR3nt: TGTGCCAGCAGCTTAGAGCGGAGTTCCTATGGCTACACCTTC
CDR3aa: CASSLERSSYGYTF

d_gene: .
v_gene: TRBV4-2
abundance: many
len: 15
j_gene: TRBJ2-7
CDR3nt: TGTGCCAGCAGCCCCCTGTCAGCGAGCCGCTACGAGCAGTACTTC
CDR3aa: CASSPLSASRYEQYF

d_gene: TRBD1
v_gene: TRBV5-1
abundance: many
len: 17
j_gene: TRBJ2-7
CDR3nt: TGCGCCAGCAGCCGGGACAGGGGGCTGCTCGGGTCCTACGAGCAGTACTTC
CDR3aa: CASSRDRGLLGSYEQYF

d_gene: .
v_gene: TRBV7-7
abundance: medium-sized
len: 15
j_gene: TRBJ2-5
CDR3nt: TGTGCTAGCAGCTTAGGGGGGACGGCCCAAGAGACCCAGTACTTC
CDR3aa: CASSLGGTAQETQYF

d_gene: TRBD2
v_gene: TRBV7-2
abundance: many
len: 14
j_gene: TRBJ2-5
CDR3nt: TGTGCCAGCAGCGAAGGACTAGCGGAAGAGACCCAGTACTTC
CDR3aa: CASSEGLAEETQYF

d_gene: .
v_gene: TRBV4-2
abundance: many
len: 14
j_gene: TRBJ2-4
CDR3nt: TGTGCCAGCAGCCAAGATTGGACGGACCCTTTCCAGTACTTC
CDR3aa: CASSQDWTDPFQYF

d_gene: .
v_gene: TRBV10-3
abundance: many
len: 12
j_gene: TRBJ2-3
CDR3nt: TGTGCCATCAGTGCCACCACAGATACGCAGTATTTT
CDR3aa: CAISATTDTQYF

d_gene: .
v_gene: TRBV4-1
abundance: many
len: 14
j_gene: TRBJ2-1
CDR3nt: TGCGCCAGCAGCCAAGGTCAGATATACAATGAGCAGTTCTTC
CDR3aa: CASSQGQIYNEQFF

d_gene: .
v_gene: TRBV5-1
abundance: many
len: 15
j_gene: TRBJ1-1
CDR3nt: TGCGCCAGCAGCTTGGCCTTGACAGTGAACACTGAAGCTTTCTTT
CDR3aa: CASSLALTVNTEAFF

d_gene: TRBD2
v_gene: TRBV13
abundance: few
len: 16
j_gene: TRBJ2-1
CDR3nt: TGTGCCAGCAGCTTGTCCATAGCGGGATCCATCAATGAGCAGTTCTTC
CDR3aa: CASSLSIAGSINEQFF

d_gene: TRBD1
v_gene: TRBV2
abundance: once
len: 15
j_gene: TRBJ2-7
CDR3nt: TGTGCCAGCAGGGGGGAAGGGACAGGGCCCCACGAGCAGTACTTC
CDR3aa: CASRGEGTGPHEQYF

d_gene: TRBD1
v_gene: TRBV19
abundance: many
len: 15
j_gene: TRBJ1-5
CDR3nt: TGTGCCAGTAGTCCCACGACAGGGCTAAGGCAGCCCCAGCATTTT
CDR3aa: CASSPTTGLRQPQHF

d_gene: .
v_gene: TRBV29-1
abundance: many
len: 12
j_gene: TRBJ2-7
CDR3nt: TGCAGCGTCAACCCGGGCAGCAACGAGCAGTACTTC
CDR3aa: CSVNPGSNEQYF

d_gene: .
v_gene: TRBV28
abundance: many
len: 13
j_gene: TRBJ2-3
CDR3nt: TGTGCCAGCAGCCTCCCCCGAGTTGATACGCAGTATTTT
CDR3aa: CASSLPRVDTQYF

d_gene: .
v_gene: TRBV6-1
abundance: many
len: 13
j_gene: TRBJ2-7
CDR3nt: TGTGCCAGCAGTGAACTCAGGGTCTACGAGCAGTACTTC
CDR3aa: CASSELRVYEQYF

d_gene: TRBD1
v_gene: TRBV28
abundance: many
len: 14
j_gene: TRBJ2-7
CDR3nt: TGTGCCAGCAGTTCGGACAGGGGGGCCTACGAGCAGTACTTC
CDR3aa: CASSSDRGAYEQYF

d_gene: TRBD2
v_gene: TRBV5-4
abundance: .
len: 16
j_gene: TRBJ2-3
CDR3nt: TGTGCCAGCAGCTTGTCGGCTAGCGGCCGCACAGATACGCAGTATTTT
CDR3aa: CASSLSASGRTDTQYF

d_gene: TRBD1
v_gene: TRBV5-6
abundance: many
len: 14
j_gene: TRBJ2-5
CDR3nt: TGTGCCAGCAGCCTCAGACAGGGGGGCGAGACCCAGTACTTC
CDR3aa: CASSLRQGGETQYF

d_gene: .
v_gene: TRBV27
abundance: once
len: 16
j_gene: TRBJ2-7
CDR3nt: TGTGCCAGCAACCGAAATATGGGAGCAGGGATTAACGAGCAGTACTTC
CDR3aa: CASNRNMGAGINEQYF

d_gene: TRBD2
v_gene: TRBV12-3/TRBV12-4
abundance: medium-sized
len: 15
j_gene: TRBJ2-3
CDR3nt: TGTGCCAGCAGTCTAGCGGGAGGGCTCACAGATACGCAGTATTTT
CDR3aa: CASSLAGGLTDTQYF

d_gene: TRBD1
v_gene: TRBV6-5
abundance: many
len: 14
j_gene: TRBJ2-7
CDR3nt: TGTGCCAGCAGTAGCCGGGACAGGGAGTACGAGCAGTACTTC
CDR3aa: CASSSRDREYEQYF

d_gene: TRBD1
v_gene: TRBV10-3
abundance: many
len: 14
j_gene: TRBJ2-2
CDR3nt: TGTGCCAACCAAGGGACAGGGGGCGGCGGGGAGCTGTTTTTT
CDR3aa: CANQGTGGGGELFF

d_gene: .
v_gene: TRBV6-5
abundance: medium-sized
len: 15
j_gene: TRBJ2-5
CDR3nt: TGTGCCAGCAGTTACGGGGTCCAGGGGCAAGAGACCCAGTACTTC
CDR3aa: CASSYGVQGQETQYF

d_gene: .
v_gene: TRBV3-1
abundance: .
len: 15
j_gene: TRBJ1-5
CDR3nt: TGTGCCAGCAGCTCTACGGGGGGGGAGAATCAGCCCCAGCATTTT
CDR3aa: CASSSTGGENQPQHF

d_gene: .
v_gene: TRBV13
abundance: many
len: 12
j_gene: TRBJ2-7
CDR3nt: TGTGCCAGCAGCTTATATCCCCGAGAGCAGTACTTC
CDR3aa: CASSLYPREQYF

d_gene: TRBD1
v_gene: TRBV3-1
abundance: many
len: 15
j_gene: TRBJ2-3
CDR3nt: TGTGCCAGCAGCCTCGGACAGGGGTACACAGATACGCAGTATTTT
CDR3aa: CASSLGQGYTDTQYF